The next 13 T cell receptor beta chains were all read from a single sample in a study of T cell changes during pregnancy in multiple sclerosis. Sequencing used immunoSEQ multiplex PCR; TCRdb keeps in-frame clones, though not all of them. The repertoire includes 30,000 or so clones, around nine tenths of them detected once, and approximately 6.8% sits in the top ten. The sample was CD8+ T cells from peripheral blood mononuclear cells, taken after pregnancy. These receptor sequences come from a female donor with multiple sclerosis, enrolled in a pregnancy study.

The chain recombines TRBV10-3 with TRBJ1-1, with D unclear. V was trimmed by 3 bases and J by 11 bases, leaving 13 bases between them. The germline V gene encodes CDR1 ENHRY and CDR2 SYGVKD. The length of the CDR3 is 12 residues. CDR3 sequence: CAISDSGFLAFF. The DNA for the CDR3 is TGTGCCATCAGTGACAGCGGATTTTTGGCTTTCTTT.

The V call is TRBV7-9, the J call TRBJ2-7, with 12 bases aligning to TRBD2. V shed 4 bases and J 5 bases; nucleotides not matched to a gene: 12. Germline-derived CDR1 and CDR2 are SEHNR and FQNEAQ (reference sequence). CDR3 length: 17 amino acids. The CDR3 nucleotides are TGTGCCAGCAGCTCACCTACCCGAGGACTAGCGGGACACGAGCAGTACTTC. Protein product: CASSSPTRGLAGHEQYF.

V usage is TRBV6-5 and J usage is TRBJ2-7; no reliable D call. V was pared by 10 bases and J by 5 bases, with 9 bases between. The CDR3 covers 10 residues. Germline CDR1 and CDR2: MNHEY and SVGAGI. Here the CDR3 DNA reads TGTGCCACCGGGTGGGACGAGCAGTACTTC. It encodes CATGWDEQYF.

The rearrangement joins TRBV7-9 to TRBJ2-7, with 14 positions matching TRBD2. CDR1 and CDR2 from the germline V gene are SEHNR and FQNEAQ (reference sequence). V trimming: 4 bases; J trimming: 5 bases; junction bases outside the gene matches: 13. The CDR3 runs to 18 residues. In DNA, the CDR3 is TGTGCCAGCAGCTCGCAGAGACGACTAGCGGGAGGGCCCCACGAGCAGTACTTC. Protein product: CASSSQRRLAGGPHEQYF.

The CDR3 loop reads CARQFSSGSEETQYF. The CDR3, as DNA: TGTGCCAGACAATTTTCTAGCGGGAGTGAAGAGACCCAGTACTTC. V and J are TRBV19 and TRBJ2-5, with 10 bases lining up with TRBD2. This CDR3 has 15 residues. Germline CDR1 is LNHDA and CDR2 is SQIVND (reference sequence). J lost 3 bases, V lost 9 bases, and 10 bases had no gene match.

The chain employs TRBV4-3 and TRBJ2-2; D gene ambiguous. The CDR3 loop spans 15 amino acids. V lost 3 bases to trimming and J lost 2 bases, with 10 bases between them. Germline CDR1 LGHNA, CDR2 YSLEER. CDR3 bases: TGCGCCAGCAGCCAGGTTTTTAGAAACACCGGGGAGCTGTTTTTT. It specifies CASSQVFRNTGELFF.

This chain links TRBV27 with TRBJ2-7; 7 nucleotides agree with TRBD2. This CDR3 is 16 amino acids long. Trimming cost V 3 bases and J 7 bases; bases outside gene matches: 15. Per the germline V gene, CDR1 is MNHEY and CDR2 is SMNVEV (reference sequence). The CDR3 coding sequence is TGTGCCAGCAGTTTGGCGGATGGGGGGGTTTTCTCTGAGCAGTACTTC. Translating it yields CASSLADGGVFSEQYF.

V gene TRBV11-2 combines with J gene TRBJ2-1; D is undetermined. This CDR3 has 14 residues. Germline CDR1 and CDR2: SGHAT and FQNNGV. V was trimmed by 1 base and J by 3 bases, leaving 7 bases between them. Here the CDR3 DNA reads TGTGCCAGCAGCTTAGTACAATTCTACAATGAGCAGTTCTTC. Translation: CASSLVQFYNEQFF.

This chain connects TRBV29-1 to TRBJ2-1; 7 positions agree with TRBD2. Germline CDR1 is SQVTM and CDR2 is ANQGSEA. The CDR3 loop spans 13 amino acids. Unmatched junction bases numbered 7, after V lost 5 bases and J lost 6 bases. The CDR3 DNA is TGCAGCGTTATGCTTCTAGCGGCCAATGAGCAGTTCTTC. Translating gives CSVMLLAANEQFF.

The J gene is TRBJ2-7, the V gene TRBV30; the D is unclear. The CDR3 is 13 amino acids. Trimming took 0 bases from V and 2 from J, leaving 8 bases between them. Germline assignment: CDR1 GTSNPN and CDR2 SVGIG (reference sequence). Here the CDR3 reads CAWSVAYTYEQYF. In DNA, the CDR3 is TGTGCCTGGAGTGTAGCGTATACCTACGAGCAGTACTTC.

The chain has TRBV30 and TRBJ1-3; no definite D call. Germline assignment: CDR1 GTSNPN and CDR2 SVGIG (reference sequence). V lost 1 base and J 0 bases, leaving 10 bases between the germline ends. This CDR3 spans 15 amino acids. The CDR3: CAWSGTVSSGNTIYF. CDR3 bases: TGTGCCTGGAGTGGGACTGTAAGCTCTGGAAACACCATATATTTT.

The V gene is TRBV4-1, the J gene TRBJ2-7; weak D call: TRBD2 (6 bases). Germline loops: CDR1 MGHRA, CDR2 YSYEKL. This CDR3 spans 13 amino acids. The germline V and J ends were trimmed by 4 bases and 2 bases, with 9 bases remaining between them. CDR3 nucleotides: TGCGCCAGCAGCCCAGTAGCGGCCTACGAGCAGTACTTC. Its protein is CASSPVAAYEQYF.

This rearrangement joins TRBV27 to TRBJ2-7, with D possibly TRBD1 on 5 matching bases. Trimming shortened V by 0 bases and J by 2 bases, and 11 bases separated the two germline ends. CDR3 length: 15 residues. Germline V gives CDR1 MNHEY, CDR2 SMNVEV (reference sequence). For the CDR3, the DNA is TGTGCCAGCAGTTTATCATCCCAGGGCCCCTACGAGCAGTACTTC. Protein: CASSLSSQGPYEQYF.